The 6 T cell receptor beta chains listed next were all sequenced from one sample in a study of blood T cells in healthy people across ages. The use of a sample-barcoded 5' primer and a J-beta primer mix characterized a second PCR of roughly 7 to 12 cycles. Using its own MiXCR run on the 5' RACE reads, TCRdb lists one record per CDR3 protein. The sample has roughly 1.9 million distinct CDR3 sequences; around 40% are singletons. Sequencing was carried out using blood. The receptors were sampled from a human donor in good health.

The chain combines TRBV7-9 with TRBJ1-2, with TRBD1 as a possible D gene (5 bases). Trimming stripped 3 bases from V and 8 bases from J, with 19 bases between. Germline CDR1 SEHNR, CDR2 FQNEAQ (reference sequence). CDR3 length: 15 amino acids. CDR3 protein: CASSFDGHARRGYTF. The DNA for the CDR3 is TGTGCCAGCAGCTTTGATGGACACGCGCGGCGGGGCTACACCTTC.

Only a few counts were recorded for this clonotype. V is TRBV7-9 and J is TRBJ1-4; D call uncertain. The CDR3 contains 13 residues. Germline V lookup: CDR1 SEHNR, CDR2 FQNEAQ (reference sequence). The V gene lost 6 bases and the J gene lost 8 bases, with 13 bases spanning the gap. CDR3 protein: CASSPDGNEKLFF. DNA for the CDR3: TGTGCCAGCAGTCCGGACGGAAACGAAAAACTGTTTTTT.

The J gene is TRBJ1-2, the V gene TRBV20-1; D is perhaps TRBD1 (5 bases). The CDR3 is made up of 14 amino acids. The germline CDR1 and CDR2 sequences are DFQATT and SNEGSKA (reference sequence). V lost 0 bases and J lost 6, with 14 bases in between. CDR3 in DNA: TGCAGTGCTAGAGATTTTGGGGGAATCGATGGCTACACCTTC. It codes for CSARDFGGIDGYTF.

This sequence joins TRBV4-3 and TRBJ2-3; D not certain. The CDR3 has 16 residues. V dropped 0 bases and J dropped 2 bases, with 12 bases sitting between them. Germline CDR1 is LGHNA and CDR2 is YSLEER. In nucleotides, the CDR3 is TGCGCCAGCAGCCAAGATGGGAACGGCCACACAGATACGCAGTATTTT. As protein: CASSQDGNGHTDTQYF.

The rearrangement joins TRBV20-1 to TRBJ2-7; perhaps TRBD2 as D (5 bases). The V gene lost 3 bases and the J gene lost 7 bases, with 16 bases spanning the gap. Germline CDR1 and CDR2: DFQATT and SNEGSKA (reference sequence). CDR3 length: 13 residues. The CDR3 DNA follows: TGCAGTGCTAGTAGGGAGTCTAGTTCTGAGCAGTACTTC. Its protein is CSASRESSSEQYF.

This clonotype came up many times. The chain has TRBV10-3 and TRBJ2-7; possible D gene TRBD1, 6 bases. CDR1 ENHRY and CDR2 SYGVKD come from the germline V gene. V lost 7 bases and J 0 bases, leaving 10 bases between the germline ends. The CDR3 spans 13 residues. The CDR3 DNA reads as TGTGCCATCACCAGGGACAACTCCTACGAGCAGTACTTC. Translating gives CAITRDNSYEQYF.